This T cell receptor beta chain was sequenced in a study of cytomegalovirus exposure and HLA in healthy donors. There were likely unrecorded immune exposures, though donors were nominally healthy when sampled. Primers: 60 Vbeta forward and 13 Jbeta reverse. The method was immunoSEQ multiplex PCR; TCRdb's version includes in-frame clones alone and lacks a portion of them. This sample has over 95,000 clones, with over 60% found just once. Overall study results and limits: Reports showed the classifier diagnosing cytomegalovirus status with high specificity and sensitivity.

Concerning this clone: Its antigen is undetermined.

This CDR3 region has 13 residues. Germline trimming cut 5 bases from V and 3 bases from J; bases unmatched to any gene: 4. Per germline, CDR1 SEHNR and CDR2 FQNEAQ (reference sequence). The sample consisted of PBMCs. The rearrangement links TRBV7-9 to TRBJ2-7, with 7 bases that match TRBD1. This clonotype originated in a man in his forties in good health and CMV-seropositive. CDR3 loop: CASSPGQVYEQYF. The CDR3 DNA follows: TGTGCCAGCAGCCCAGGACAGGTCTACGAGCAGTACTTC. Together with reference TRBV7-9 and TRBJ2-7, the CDR3 gives the full variable domain: DTGVSQNPRHKITKRGQNVTFRCDPISEHNRLYWYRQTLGQGPEFLTYFQNEAQLEKSRLLSDRFSAERPKGSFSTLEIQRTEQGDSAMYLCASSPGQVYEQYFGPGTRLTVT.